These 24 T cell receptor beta chains originate from one sample sequenced in a study of CD8 T cells in ankylosing spondylitis. One entry per CDR3 protein results from TCRdb running MiXCR on the 5' RACE reads. This table has under 300,000 distinct CDR3 sequences, around 7.8% appearing once. The material sequenced was blood, either unsorted or a sorted T cell fraction (not recorded which). The source of these receptors is a male donor with ankylosing spondylitis or in good health (not recorded which).

This clonotype was counted ten times or more. CDR3 loop: CASSPGQGHYEQYF. Written as DNA, the CDR3 is TGCGCCAGCAGCCCGGGACAGGGACACTACGAGCAGTACTTC. The J gene is TRBJ2-7, the V gene TRBV5-1; TRBD1 matches at 9 bases. CDR3 length: 14 amino acids. Germline CDR1 and CDR2: SGHRS and YFSETQ. Germline trimming cut 4 bases from V and 3 bases from J; bases unmatched to any gene: 5. Using reference TRBV5-1 and TRBJ2-7 for the parts outside the CDR3, the full variable domain is KAGVTQTPRYLIKTRGQQVTLSCSPISGHRSVSWYQQTPGQGLQFLFEYFSETQRNKGNFPGRFSGRQFSNSRSEMNVSTLELGDSALYLCASSPGQGHYEQYFGPGTRLTVT.

The genes are TRBV6-5 and TRBJ2-7, with D perhaps given as TRBD1 or TRBD2 (5 bases each). CDR1 and CDR2 from the germline V gene are MNHEY and SVGAGI. Trimming shortened V by 4 bases and J by 0 bases, and 13 bases separated the two germline ends. This CDR3 has 15 residues. The CDR3 DNA reads TGTGCCAGCAGTTCCCCCTGGGACGGCTCCTACGAGCAGTACTTC. This sequence encodes CASSSPWDGSYEQYF.

This clonotype was counted many times. This rearrangement joins TRBV10-2 to TRBJ1-4; D gene ambiguous. CDR1 is WSHSY and CDR2 is SAAADI in the germline V gene. The CDR3 consists of 15 residues. V was pared by 2 bases and J by 0 bases, with 7 bases between. The CDR3 DNA follows: TGCGCCAGCAGTGAGAGGTCTGCAACTAATGAAAAACTGTTTTTT. Translation: CASSERSATNEKLFF.

This clonotype was observed many times. V and J are TRBV12-3 or TRBV12-4 and TRBJ1-5; possibly TRBD1 for D (5 bases). The CDR3 extends over 15 amino acids. The germline V and J ends were trimmed by 4 bases and 2 bases, with 12 bases remaining between them. Written as DNA, the CDR3 is TGTGCCAGCAGTTGGGGGGTAGGGGGCAATCAGCCCCAGCATTTT. Protein product: CASSWGVGGNQPQHF.

Turning to this clonotype: This clone may be a read error of a much larger clone one base away. The J gene is TRBJ1-1, the V gene TRBV7-2, with D uncertain. The germline gives CDR1 SGHTA, CDR2 FQGNSA. Deletions cut 7 bases from V and 8 bases from J, with 20 bases between. This CDR3 is built from 14 residues. CDR3: CASTSNPTHHEAFF. The CDR3 nucleotides are TGTGCCAGCACCTCTAATCCGACCCACCACGAAGCTTTCTTT.

The table lists this clonotype with many counts. The rearrangement joins TRBV20-1 to TRBJ2-3; 11 bases are a match to TRBD2. The CDR3 runs 15 residues. Germline CDR1 reads DFQATT; CDR2 reads SNEGSKA (reference sequence). The V and J ends lost 4 bases and 3 bases, in that order; junction bases with no gene match: 6. CDR3 coding DNA: TGCAGTGCTAAGGCCCCTAGCGGGGGGACAGATACGCAGTATTTT. Amino acid sequence: CSAKAPSGGTDTQYF.

This clonotype was recorded at least ten times. The V and J genes are TRBV5-1 and TRBJ1-1; D unresolved. Trimming shortened V by 4 bases and J by 2 bases, and 9 bases separated the two germline ends. Germline V gene lookup returns CDR1 SGHRS and CDR2 YFSETQ. This CDR3 contains 13 residues. In DNA form, the CDR3 reads TGCGCCAGCAGCCCCGGAACCAACACTGAAGCTTTCTTT. As protein: CASSPGTNTEAFF.

This chain links TRBV20-1 with TRBJ1-4; D is unclear. V was cut by 5 bases and J by 3 bases, with 10 bases left in between. This CDR3 spans 13 amino acids. Germline CDR1 and CDR2: DFQATT and SNEGSKA (reference sequence). The CDR3 reads CSALGGPNEKLFF. The CDR3, as DNA: TGCAGTGCTCTCGGCGGTCCTAATGAAAAACTGTTTTTT.

This clonotype was observed a few times. This chain joins TRBV7-2 and TRBJ2-3; 10 bases are shared with TRBD2. V was clipped by 2 bases and J by 2 bases; unmatched bases: 7. From germline, CDR1 is SGHTA and CDR2 FQGNSA. There are 17 residues in the CDR3. This chain's CDR3 is CASSLLFLAGVTDTQYF. CDR3 DNA: TGTGCCAGCAGCTTACTCTTCCTAGCGGGGGTCACAGATACGCAGTATTTT.

This clonotype was detected many times. In DNA, the CDR3 is TGCGCCAGCAGCCGTGTCCTGGACACTGAAGCTTTCTTT. This translates into CASSRVLDTEAFF. V is TRBV5-1 and J is TRBJ1-1; D ambiguous. Germline CDR1 and CDR2: SGHRS and YFSETQ. Trimming took 4 bases from V and 3 from J, leaving 10 bases between them. CDR3 length equals 13 residues.

This clonotype was detected ten times or more. The chain couples TRBV6-1 to TRBJ2-1, with TRBD1 matching 8 bases. With 5 bases clipped from V and 7 bases from J, the junction kept 10 bases outside the gene matches. The CDR3 length is 15 residues. Germline CDR1 reads MNHNS; CDR2 reads SASEGT. The CDR3 is CASSRVRGLGNEQFF. The CDR3, as DNA: TGTGCCAGCAGTAGGGTCAGGGGGCTGGGGAATGAGCAGTTCTTC.

This clonotype has ten or more counts. V usage is TRBV12-3 or TRBV12-4 and J usage is TRBJ2-5; a possible D gene is TRBD2 (6 bases). V was trimmed by 8 bases and J by 1 base, leaving 20 bases between them. The CDR3 spans 16 residues. The chain's CDR3 is CASCDGGRAAQETQYF. CDR3 in DNA: TGTGCCAGCTGCGACGGGGGTCGAGCGGCCCAAGAGACCCAGTACTTC.

This clonotype occurred many times. The chain links TRBV4-1 to TRBJ2-1, with D perhaps matching TRBD1 (5 bases). Germline lookup yields CDR1 MGHRA and CDR2 YSYEKL. V was shortened by 1 base and J by 10 bases, with 20 bases between the two germline ends. CDR3 length: 16 residues. CDR3 bases: TGCGCCAGCAGCCAAGTCGCTGGGCAGACCCACAGGGAGCAGTTCTTC. This sequence encodes CASSQVAGQTHREQFF.

This clonotype was detected many times. The chain joins TRBV29-1 to TRBJ2-7; TRBD2 agrees at 11 bases. The junction had 7 bases not matched to a gene; V was cut back by 0 bases and J by 3 bases. This CDR3 has 16 amino acids. The V gene's germline CDR1 is SQVTM and CDR2 ANQGSEA. DNA of the CDR3: TGCAGCGTTGAAGATCAAACTAGCGGGAGTCACTACGAGCAGTACTTC. Its protein is CSVEDQTSGSHYEQYF.

This chain joins TRBV7-9 and TRBJ1-1, with TRBD1 identical over 8 bases. Germline V gene sequence: CDR1 SEHNR, CDR2 FQNEAQ (reference sequence). Unmatched junction bases numbered 4, after V lost 5 bases and J lost 11 bases. This CDR3 has 11 amino acids. DNA of the CDR3: TGTGCCAGCAGCGCGGGACAGGCGGCTTTCTTT. This translates into CASSAGQAAFF. Together with reference TRBV7-9 and TRBJ1-1, the CDR3 gives the full variable domain: DTGVSQNPRHKITKRGQNVTFRCDPISEHNRLYWYRQTLGQGPEFLTYFQNEAQLEKSRLLSDRFSAERPKGSFSTLEIQRTEQGDSAMYLCASSAGQAAFFGQGTRLTVV.

This clonotype occurred a few times. This chain links TRBV3-1 with TRBJ2-3; TRBD1 matches at 7 bases. The ends lost 3 bases at V and 7 bases at J; junction bases unmatched: 4. Germline V lookup: CDR1 LGHDT, CDR2 YNNKEL (reference sequence). The CDR3 is 13 amino acids. CDR3 loop: CASSQKTGNTQYF. The DNA for the CDR3 is TGTGCCAGCAGCCAGAAGACAGGGAATACGCAGTATTTT.

This clonotype has a count of ten or more. The chain joins TRBV11-2 to TRBJ2-1; TRBD1 might be the D (5 bases). Germline V gene sequence: CDR1 SGHAT, CDR2 FQNNGV. This CDR3 has 16 amino acids. V was cut by 4 bases and J by 1 base, with 14 bases left in between. CDR3 region: CASSSPLGVSYNEQFF. The DNA of the CDR3 is TGTGCCAGCAGCTCCCCGCTAGGGGTGTCCTACAATGAGCAGTTCTTC. Variable domain in full (rest from reference TRBV11-2 and TRBJ2-1): EAGVAQSPRYKIIEKRQSVAFWCNPISGHATLYWYQQILGQGPKLLIQFQNNGVVDDSQLPKDRFSAERLKGVDSTLKIQPAKLEDSAVYLCASSSPLGVSYNEQFFGPGTRLTVL.

This clonotype was seen ten or more times. The rearrangement links TRBV10-3 to TRBJ2-7; no clear D. V lost 6 bases and J lost 1, with 13 bases in between. CDR3 length: 14 amino acids. Germline CDR1 and CDR2: ENHRY and SYGVKD. CDR3: CAIRAVGSSYEQYF. The CDR3, as DNA: TGTGCCATCAGGGCGGTAGGCTCTTCCTACGAGCAGTACTTC.

This clonotype showed up many times. The rearrangement links TRBV20-1 to TRBJ2-3; TRBD2 matches at 11 bases. J gave up 4 bases and V 6 bases, and 9 bases lay outside the gene matches. This CDR3 region has 15 residues. Germline loops: CDR1 DFQATT, CDR2 SNEGSKA (reference sequence). The CDR3 loop reads CSALTTSGAADTQYF. CDR3 nucleotides: TGCAGTGCCTTGACGACTAGCGGGGCAGCAGATACGCAGTATTTT.

This clonotype was observed a handful of times. The chain uses TRBV7-3 and TRBJ2-2, with D perhaps being TRBD1 or TRBD2 (5 bases each). Germline CDR1 is SGHTA and CDR2 is FQGTGA. Trimming removed 2 bases from V and 7 bases from J, with 17 bases in between. The CDR3 is 16 residues long. CDR3 residues: CASSLGAAGGSGELFF. DNA for the CDR3: TGTGCCAGCAGCTTAGGCGCAGCTGGGGGTAGCGGGGAGCTGTTTTTT.

This clonotype appeared many times. The rearrangement links TRBV30 to TRBJ2-5, with TRBD2 matching over 8 bases. The CDR3 extends over 14 amino acids. Unmatched junction bases numbered 7, after V lost 3 bases and J lost 4 bases. Germline V gives CDR1 GTSNPN, CDR2 SVGIG (reference sequence). This CDR3 is CAWRGLGGGETQYF. CDR3 DNA sequence: TGTGCCTGGAGGGGACTAGGAGGTGGAGAGACCCAGTACTTC.

This clonotype was picked up many times. V usage is TRBV20-1 and J usage is TRBJ1-2; 12 positions match TRBD1. The CDR3 loop spans 13 amino acids. J gave up 7 bases and V 4 bases, and 4 bases lay outside the gene matches. Germline loops: CDR1 DFQATT, CDR2 SNEGSKA (reference sequence). CDR3 DNA sequence: TGCAGTGCTACCGGGACAGGGGGCACTGGCTACACCTTC. It encodes CSATGTGGTGYTF.

There are many counts of this clonotype. V gene TRBV6-6 combines with J gene TRBJ1-2; TRBD1 is a possible D gene (6 bases). The CDR3 covers 13 residues. Germline CDR1 is MNHNY and CDR2 is SVGAGI (reference sequence). Trimming removed 5 bases at V and 7 bases at J, with 14 bases between. As DNA, the CDR3 is TGTGCCAGCAGTACCCAGGGGTACTCTGGCTACACCTTC. Residues: CASSTQGYSGYTF.

A remark on this clonotype: A much larger clone differs by one base, so this may be a read error. The rearrangement links TRBV9 to TRBJ1-1; the D gene is possibly TRBD1 (6 bases). Germline V gene data show CDR1 as SGDLS and CDR2 as YYNGEE. The CDR3 has 14 residues. The germline V and J ends were trimmed by 2 bases and 7 bases, with 15 bases remaining between them. The CDR3 coding sequence is TGTGCCAGCAGCGTCCACGGTTTGGACAGTGAAGCTTTCTTT. It specifies CASSVHGLDSEAFF.